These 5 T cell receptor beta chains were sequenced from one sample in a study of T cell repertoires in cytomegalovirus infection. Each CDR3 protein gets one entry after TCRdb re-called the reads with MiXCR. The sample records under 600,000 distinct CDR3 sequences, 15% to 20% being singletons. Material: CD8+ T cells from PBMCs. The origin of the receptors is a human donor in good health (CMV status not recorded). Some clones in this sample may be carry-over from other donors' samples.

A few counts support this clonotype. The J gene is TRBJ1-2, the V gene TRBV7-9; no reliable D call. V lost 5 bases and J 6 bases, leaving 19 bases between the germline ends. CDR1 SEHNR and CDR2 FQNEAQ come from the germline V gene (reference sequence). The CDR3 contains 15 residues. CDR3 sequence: CASSPWADSRNGYTF. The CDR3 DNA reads TGTGCCAGCAGCCCCTGGGCGGATTCGCGAAATGGCTACACCTTC.

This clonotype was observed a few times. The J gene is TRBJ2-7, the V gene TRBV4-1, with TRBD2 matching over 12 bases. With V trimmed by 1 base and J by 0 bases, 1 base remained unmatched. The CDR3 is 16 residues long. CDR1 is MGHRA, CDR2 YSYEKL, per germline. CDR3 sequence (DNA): TGCGCCAGCAGCCAAGCTAGCGGGAGGGGCTCCTACGAGCAGTACTTC. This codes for CASSQASGRGSYEQYF.

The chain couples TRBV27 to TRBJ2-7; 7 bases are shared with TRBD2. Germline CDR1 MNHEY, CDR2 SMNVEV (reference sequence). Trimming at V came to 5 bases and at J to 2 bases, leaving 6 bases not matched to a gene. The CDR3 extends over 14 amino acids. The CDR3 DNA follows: TGTGCCAGCAGTGGGCTGGGAGGGCCCTACGAGCAGTACTTC. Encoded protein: CASSGLGGPYEQYF.

Here the CDR3 DNA reads TGCGCCAGCAGTGCTCGCGGGGGGGTTACAGATACGCAGTATTTT. Residues: CASSARGGVTDTQYF. The chain has TRBV10-1 and TRBJ2-3, with 9 bases aligning to TRBD2. CDR1 is WNHNN and CDR2 is SYGVQD in the germline V gene (reference sequence). The CDR3 loop spans 15 amino acids. The junction had 5 bases not matched to a gene; V was cut back by 4 bases and J by 3 bases.

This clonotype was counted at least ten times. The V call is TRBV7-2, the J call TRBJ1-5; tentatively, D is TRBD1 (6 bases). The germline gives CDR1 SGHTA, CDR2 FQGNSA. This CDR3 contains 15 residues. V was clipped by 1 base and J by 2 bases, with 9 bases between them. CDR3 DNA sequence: TGTGCCAGCAGCTTAGGCAGGGGAGGCAATCAGCCCCAGCATTTT. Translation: CASSLGRGGNQPQHF.